This paragraph covers one TCR beta chain sequence. This sample was taken from a study of blood T cell repertoires in COVID-19. Overall study context: Italy, Spain and the United States were the sources of the convalescent and acute COVID-19 samples. PBMCs, B-cell-depleted T cells, or T cells were the source of the cDNA or gDNA that made up the material.

The CDR3 has 15 amino acids. V was shortened by 3 bases and J by 10 bases, with 19 bases between the two germline ends. The germline V gene encodes CDR1 SGHDT and CDR2 YYEEEE. Per the original data handling: Amplification from reference gene primers served as the basis for estimated nucleated cell counts. TCRdb's table, derived via immunoSEQ multiplex PCR, lists solely in-frame clones and lacks some. For V, J and clone size, that table is used; D and trimming come from the DNA. The sample lists around 200,000 clones, 80% to 90% occurring once. Sequencing was performed on peripheral blood. The V gene is TRBV5-6, the J gene TRBJ1-4, with TRBD1 as a possible D gene (6 bases). This TCR was sampled from a woman between 45 and 65 years old with acute or convalescent COVID-19. The CDR3 here is CASSSRVGGKGKLFF. CDR3 coding DNA: TGTGCCAGCAGCTCGCGGGTAGGGGGAAAGGGAAAACTGTTTTTT.